Here is one TCR beta chain with its context. Its target is unknown. Donors counted as nominally healthy when sampled, yet unrecorded immune exposures were likely. Trimming at V came to 1 base and at J to 0 bases, leaving 11 bases not matched to a gene. This CDR3 contains 18 residues. The germline gives CDR1 SGHAT, CDR2 FQNNGV. PCR primers comprised 60 Vbeta and 13 Jbeta primers. Repertoires were generated with immunoSEQ multiplex PCR, while TCRdb's copy carries only in-frame clones and drops some. The profile shows over 95,000 clones, over 65% of them singletons. The source of the sample is a study of cytomegalovirus exposure and HLA in healthy donors. Regarding the study as a whole: An ancestry cluster, one associated with Asian ancestry, reportedly showed fewer N-insertions than the 666-donor mean in a later analysis. A later analysis linked a missense variant in DCLRE1C to the trimming of TCR beta V and J genes.

The source material was PBMCs. The sequence was collected from a middle-aged woman in good health and CMV-seropositive. This rearrangement joins TRBV11-2 to TRBJ1-2, with 7 bases aligning to TRBD1. The CDR3 DNA follows: TGTGCCAGCAGCTTAGGGTACCAGGGACAGCGTTCTAACTATGGCTACACCTTC. It is translated as CASSLGYQGQRSNYGYTF.